The entry below gives a single T cell receptor (beta chain) sequence along with its context. The target antigen is unknown. The V segment lost 0 bases and the J segment 5 bases; nucleotides outside the gene matches: 5. Germline V gene lookup returns CDR1 LGHNA and CDR2 YNFKEQ. There are 15 residues in the CDR3. The sampling schedule covered blood at baseline, cycle 4 day 1, and cycle 7 day 1. These data are taken from a study of OX40 agonist ivuxolimab in advanced cancers. Study context: Mean age 60 years, range about 23 to 80; just over 80% male. General observations from the study: Low levels of normalized T-cell clonal expansion also appeared in some nonresponders. Individuals who were partial responders at 0.1-3.0 mg/kg had clonal expansion that ranked among the lowest.

The data were produced by immunoSEQ multiplex PCR, yet TCRdb's version contains in-frame clones alone and is incomplete. The table shows under 200,000 clones, with 90% to 95% occurring only once. The sequence was collected from an adult with an advanced solid tumor such as melanoma, head and neck, liver or kidney cancer. The gene calls are TRBV4-2 and TRBJ2-5; TRBD2 matches 8 bases. This specimen consisted of CD4+ or CD8+ T cells sorted from blood, obtained in a trial of the OX40 agonist ivuxolimab. The CDR3 region is CASSQDARGGETQYF. CDR3 bases: TGTGCCAGCAGCCAAGACGCGCGCGGGGGGGAGACCCAGTACTTC.